A single sample gave rise to the 18 T cell receptor beta chains below, sequenced in a study of blood T cell repertoires in COVID-19 (dated by TCRdb to 2018 to 2021). Receptors were amplified or captured by the immunoSEQ multiplex PCR assay. Imported from immuneACCESS, the table was reduced by TCRdb to in-frame sequences with V and J called. These copies leave out some clones; in studies compared against another copy, an unresolved V gene accounts for under half, and the cause of the remainder is not known. The sample table holds about 120,000 clones, of which 70% to 90% were seen once. Roughly 3.9% of the sample comes from the top ten. Sequencing was carried out using peripheral blood. The source is a man in his 60s with acute or convalescent COVID-19.

This chain uses TRBV28 with TRBJ2-5; D might be TRBD1 (6 bases). V lost 3 bases and J 2 bases, leaving 10 bases between the germline ends. The CDR3 extends over 14 amino acids. Germline V gives CDR1 MDHEN, CDR2 SYDVKM. Here the CDR3 reads CASSFRQAQETQYF. The CDR3, as DNA: TGTGCCAGCAGTTTCCGACAGGCTCAAGAGACCCAGTACTTC.

This clone was recorded once. This rearrangement joins TRBV19 to TRBJ2-5; D gene ambiguous. Between the trimmed V and J ends, which lost 3 bases and 2 bases, there was a span of 13 bases. CDR1 and CDR2 from the germline V gene are LNHDA and SQIVND (reference sequence). The CDR3 covers 15 residues. The CDR3 loop reads CASSISVTSQETQYF. The CDR3 bases are TGTGCCAGTAGTATTTCCGTGACAAGTCAAGAGACCCAGTACTTC.

The V and J genes are TRBV14 and TRBJ2-7; a weak D match, TRBD1 (6 bases). CDR1 and CDR2 from the germline V gene are SGHDN and FVKESK. The CDR3 is 17 amino acids. V lost 1 base to trimming and J lost 3 bases, with 19 bases between them. As DNA, the CDR3 is TGTGCCAGCAGCCAAGGGAGAATATTCCGGGACAACTACGAGCAGTACTTC. It encodes CASSQGRIFRDNYEQYF.

The V and J genes are TRBV5-1 and TRBJ2-5; 9 nucleotides align to TRBD2. V lost 0 bases and J lost 5; bases outside the gene matches: 5. Germline CDR1 SGHRS, CDR2 YFSETQ. The CDR3 extends over 15 amino acids. The CDR3 DNA sequence: TGCGCCAGCAGCTTGGCCGGGACTAGCAGTGAGACCCAGTACTTC. Residues: CASSLAGTSSETQYF.

V gene TRBV27 combines with J gene TRBJ2-7; 8 nucleotides match TRBD1. CDR3 length: 12 residues. The germline V gene encodes CDR1 MNHEY and CDR2 SMNVEV (reference sequence). J was trimmed by 7 bases and V by 5 bases; bases with no gene match: 4. The CDR3 loop reads CASSQGAREQYF. The DNA for the CDR3 is TGTGCCAGCAGTCAGGGGGCGAGGGAGCAGTACTTC.

This chain connects TRBV5-4 to TRBJ2-3, with 7 positions matching TRBD2. Germline CDR1 is SGHNT and CDR2 is YYREEE (reference sequence). V trimming: 5 bases; J trimming: 4 bases; junction bases outside the gene matches: 4. The CDR3 has 13 residues. The CDR3 reads CASRLGGADTQYF. CDR3 nucleotide sequence: TGTGCCAGCAGGCTGGGGGGGGCAGATACGCAGTATTTT. Filled out from reference TRBV5-4 and TRBJ2-3, the complete variable domain reads ETGVTQSPTHLIKTRGQQVTLRCSSQSGHNTVSWYQQALGQGPQFIFQYYREEENGRGNFPPRFSGLQFPNYSSELNVNALELDDSALYLCASRLGGADTQYFGPGTRLTVL.

CDR3: CASSLSDTQYF. DNA for the CDR3: TGTGCCAGCAGTTTGTCGGATACGCAGTATTTT. This chain uses TRBV12-3 or TRBV12-4 with TRBJ2-3; no firm D call. V lost 3 bases, J lost 6 bases, and 4 bases lay in between. The CDR3 extends over 11 amino acids.

The rearrangement joins TRBV7-9 to TRBJ2-7; 7 positions match TRBD2. V lost 6 bases to trimming and J lost 3 bases; unmatched junction nucleotides: 8. Germline CDR1 SEHNR, CDR2 FQNEAQ (reference sequence). This CDR3 has 14 amino acids. CDR3 coding DNA: TGTGCCAGCAGTCCTGGGGGAGGGGACTACGAGCAGTACTTC. It encodes CASSPGGGDYEQYF.

The chain is built from TRBV5-6 and TRBJ2-7; 11 bases are a match to TRBD2. This CDR3 region has 14 residues. Germline V CDR1 and CDR2: SGHDT, YYEEEE. Trimming removed 4 bases from V and 2 bases from J; junction bases left unmatched: 2. The CDR3 DNA sequence: TGTGCCAGCAGCCCACTAGCGGGAGCCTACGAGCAGTACTTC. Encoded protein: CASSPLAGAYEQYF.

The chain combines TRBV5-1 with TRBJ2-2; 9 bases map to TRBD2. CDR3 length: 15 amino acids. Germline V CDR1 and CDR2: SGHRS, YFSETQ. Trimming at V came to 3 bases and at J to 3 bases, leaving 3 bases not matched to a gene. The CDR3 loop reads CASSSTSGDTGELFF. The CDR3 bases are TGCGCCAGCAGCTCGACTAGCGGCGACACCGGGGAGCTGTTTTTT.

This chain links TRBV11-2 with TRBJ2-1, with no clear D. The CDR3 totals 13 residues. Per germline, CDR1 SGHAT and CDR2 FQNNGV. Trimming left V 5 bases short and J 4 bases short, with 9 bases between. DNA for the CDR3: TGTGCCAGCAGCCCCCGAGGTTACAATGAGCAGTTCTTC. This translates into CASSPRGYNEQFF.

This chain links TRBV7-2 with TRBJ1-3; the match to TRBD1 covers 7 bases. After removal of 1 base from V and 0 bases from J, the junction contained 9 bases not matched to a gene. The CDR3 totals 18 residues. CDR1 and CDR2 (germline): SGHTA, FQGNSA. Here the CDR3 DNA reads TGTGCCAGCAGCTTAGTGGCCGGGACAGTCAGCTCTGGAAACACCATATATTTT. The encoded protein is CASSLVAGTVSSGNTIYF.

The V and J genes are TRBV7-8 and TRBJ2-1; no clear D. Germline CDR1 and CDR2: SGHVS and FQNEAQ. The CDR3 totals 20 residues. Trimming stripped 0 bases from V and 0 bases from J, with 21 bases between. The CDR3 region has the DNA TGTGCCAGCAGCTTAGCCCGCGCCAGGTTAGACGGAAGCTCCTACAATGAGCAGTTCTTC. Translation gives CASSLARARLDGSSYNEQFF.

The chain recombines TRBV5-1 with TRBJ1-1, with 9 nucleotides matching TRBD1. Germline V gene lookup returns CDR1 SGHRS and CDR2 YFSETQ. The CDR3 consists of 16 residues. J lost 3 bases, V lost 7 bases, and 13 bases had no gene match. The CDR3 region has the DNA TGCGCCAGCCGACCCGGGGACAGGGAGGGGGACACTGAAGCTTTCTTT. Translation gives CASRPGDREGDTEAFF.

The chain recombines TRBV6-2 or TRBV6-3 with TRBJ2-1; TRBD2 matches 10 bases. The CDR3 is made up of 16 amino acids. Per germline, CDR1 MNHEY and CDR2 SVGEGT. J gave up 3 bases and V 0 bases, and 2 bases lay outside the gene matches. Here the CDR3 DNA reads TGTGCCAGCAGTTACTCGACTAGCGGGCGCTACAATGAGCAGTTCTTC. It is translated as CASSYSTSGRYNEQFF.

This clone was seen a single time. The chain links TRBV6-2 or TRBV6-3 to TRBJ1-5; D call uncertain. The CDR3 extends over 13 amino acids. Per the germline V gene, CDR1 is MNHEY and CDR2 is SVGEGT. Between the trimmed V and J ends, which lost 6 bases and 4 bases, there was a span of 10 bases. The CDR3 loop reads CASSTGQNQPQHF. The DNA for the CDR3 is TGTGCCAGCAGCACCGGTCAAAATCAGCCCCAGCATTTT.

The chain employs TRBV4-3 and TRBJ1-5; 8 nucleotides match TRBD1. Losses at the gene ends were 1 base for V and 6 bases for J; bases not matched to a gene: 5. The CDR3 has 15 residues. The V gene's germline CDR1 is LGHNA and CDR2 YSLEER. The CDR3 DNA is TGCGCCAGCAGCCAAGTTACAGGGGGGAGTCAGCCCCAGCATTTT. Translated: CASSQVTGGSQPQHF.

The chain is built from TRBV6-2 or TRBV6-3 and TRBJ2-3; TRBD1 agrees at 7 bases. Germline CDR1 reads MNHEY; CDR2 reads SVGEGT. This CDR3 has 15 residues. J gave up 3 bases and V 2 bases, and 5 bases lay outside the gene matches. CDR3 region: CASSYGQGVTDTQYF. The CDR3 region has the DNA TGTGCCAGCAGTTACGGCCAGGGGGTAACAGATACGCAGTATTTT.